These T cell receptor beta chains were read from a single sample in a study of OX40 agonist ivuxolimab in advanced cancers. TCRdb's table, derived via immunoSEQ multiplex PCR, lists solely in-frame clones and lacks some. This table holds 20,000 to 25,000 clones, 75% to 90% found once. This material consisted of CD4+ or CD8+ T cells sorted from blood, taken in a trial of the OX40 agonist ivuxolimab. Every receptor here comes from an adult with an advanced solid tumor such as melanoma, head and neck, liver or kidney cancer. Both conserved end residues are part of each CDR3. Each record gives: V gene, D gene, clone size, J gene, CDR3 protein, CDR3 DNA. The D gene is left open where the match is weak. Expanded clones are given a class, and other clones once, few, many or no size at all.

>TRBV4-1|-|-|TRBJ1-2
CASSQGVYGYTF
TGCGCCAGCAGCCAAGGGGTCTATGGCTACACCTTC
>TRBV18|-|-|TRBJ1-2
CASSPGSHYGYTF
TGTGCCAGCTCACCAGGGTCTCACTATGGCTACACCTTC
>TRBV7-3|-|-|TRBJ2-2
CASSYGTVNTGELFF
TGTGCCAGCAGCTACGGGACGGTGAACACCGGGGAGCTGTTTTTT
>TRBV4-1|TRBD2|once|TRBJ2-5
CASSLPGGLAGEFGRETQYF
TGCGCCAGCAGCCTGCCCGGGGGACTAGCGGGAGAATTTGGTAGAGAGACCCAGTACTTC
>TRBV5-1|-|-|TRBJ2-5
CASSSGTLTYQETQYF
TGCGCCAGCAGCTCCGGGACTTTGACGTACCAAGAGACCCAGTACTTC
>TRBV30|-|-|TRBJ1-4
CAWSRQVHPNEKLFF
TGTGCCTGGAGCCGACAGGTCCACCCTAATGAAAAACTGTTTTTT
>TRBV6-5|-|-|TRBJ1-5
CASSGEWSNQPQHF
TGTGCCAGCAGTGGGGAGTGGAGCAATCAGCCCCAGCATTTT
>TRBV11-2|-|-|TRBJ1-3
CASSSLRQAFSGNTIYF
TGTGCCAGCAGCTCCCTCCGACAGGCCTTCTCTGGAAACACCATATATTTT
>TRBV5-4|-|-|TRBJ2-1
CASSLNNEQFF
TGTGCCAGCAGCTTGAACAATGAGCAGTTCTTC
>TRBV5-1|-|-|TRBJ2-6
CASSLGSGANVLTF
TGCGCCAGCAGCTTGGGGTCTGGGGCCAACGTCCTGACTTTC
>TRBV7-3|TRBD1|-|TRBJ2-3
CASSYYRGRTDTQYF
TGTGCCAGCAGCTATTACAGGGGCCGCACAGATACGCAGTATTTT
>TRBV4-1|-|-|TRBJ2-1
CASSQDIVLDSLYNEQFF
TGCGCCAGCAGCCAAGATATCGTCCTCGACAGTTTATACAATGAGCAGTTCTTC
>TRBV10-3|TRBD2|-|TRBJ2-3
CAISAGRGQASTDTQYF
TGTGCCATCAGTGCCGGGAGGGGCCAGGCTAGCACAGATACGCAGTATTTT
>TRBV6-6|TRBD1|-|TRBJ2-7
CASRSDRGRGEQYF
TGTGCCAGCAGAAGTGACAGGGGCCGAGGCGAGCAGTACTTC
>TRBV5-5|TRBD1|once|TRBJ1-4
CASSGVRGTGVEKLFF
TGTGCCAGCAGCGGAGTTCGAGGAACAGGGGTTGAAAAACTGTTTTTT
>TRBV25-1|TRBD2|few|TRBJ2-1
CASSEYSGSRYNEQFF
TGTGCCAGCAGTGAATACAGCGGGAGTCGCTACAATGAGCAGTTCTTC
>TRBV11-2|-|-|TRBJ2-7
CASSSLRAVYEQYF
TGTGCCAGCAGTTCCCTAAGGGCAGTCTACGAGCAGTACTTC
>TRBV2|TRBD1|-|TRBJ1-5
CASTGTAASNQPQHF
TGTGCCAGCACTGGGACAGCGGCGAGCAATCAGCCCCAGCATTTT
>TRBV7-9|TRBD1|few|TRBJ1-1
CASSIRQGPLNTEAFF
TGTGCCAGCAGTATCCGACAGGGACCCTTGAACACTGAAGCTTTCTTT
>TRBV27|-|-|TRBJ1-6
CASSLEVPNSPLHF
TGTGCCAGCAGTTTAGAGGTGCCGAATTCACCCCTCCACTTT
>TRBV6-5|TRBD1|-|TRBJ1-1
CASSYSTGPHTEAFF
TGTGCCAGCAGTTACTCGACAGGGCCCCACACTGAAGCTTTCTTT
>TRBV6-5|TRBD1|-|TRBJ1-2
CASSYWGTGDYGYTF
TGTGCCAGCAGTTACTGGGGGACAGGGGACTATGGCTACACCTTC